This T cell receptor (beta chain) appears in the sequencing data of a study of blood T cell repertoires in COVID-19. At the level of the study: Some COVID-19 samples were acute and others convalescent; all came from the United States, Italy and Spain.

Seattle cases were enrolled at active infection and followed longitudinally. This clone was observed once. The germline V gene encodes CDR1 WSHSY and CDR2 SAAADI. The V gene lost 4 bases and the J gene lost 1 base, with 18 bases spanning the gap. The CDR3 contains 17 residues. In the source study's methods: Using reference gene primer amplification, nucleated cell counts were estimated. Only in-frame clones appear in the TCRdb table, and some are missing; sequencing was by immunoSEQ multiplex PCR. Clonal size and the V and J genes are those of that table, whereas D and trimming came from the DNA. Here the sample spans 96,000 or so clones, 80% to 90% being singletons.

The source material was peripheral blood. This chain links TRBV10-2 with TRBJ2-3, with D maybe TRBD1 (5 bases). The TCR sequence derives from a human donor with COVID-19, enrolled during active disease. The donor label of this sample is uncertain. DNA of the CDR3: TGCGCCAGCAGTGCAGGGTCTGTCGGTGTAGGCACAGATACGCAGTATTTT. Protein sequence: CASSAGSVGVGTDTQYF.